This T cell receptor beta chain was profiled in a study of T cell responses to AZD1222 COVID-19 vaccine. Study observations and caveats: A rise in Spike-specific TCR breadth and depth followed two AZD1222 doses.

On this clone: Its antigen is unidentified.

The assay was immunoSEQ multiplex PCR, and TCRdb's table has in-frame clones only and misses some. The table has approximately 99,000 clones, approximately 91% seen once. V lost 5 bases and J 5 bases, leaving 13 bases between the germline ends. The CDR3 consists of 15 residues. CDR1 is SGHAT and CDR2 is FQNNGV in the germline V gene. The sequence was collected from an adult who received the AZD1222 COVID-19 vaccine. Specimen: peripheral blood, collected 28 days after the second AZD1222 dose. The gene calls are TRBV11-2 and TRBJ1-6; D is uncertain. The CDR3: CASSPPGRNNSPLHF. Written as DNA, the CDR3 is TGTGCCAGCAGCCCTCCCGGCCGGAATAATTCACCCCTCCACTTT.